This T cell receptor beta chain was documented in a study of cytomegalovirus exposure and HLA in healthy donors. This clone was counted a single time. Its antigen remains unidentified. V was pared by 1 base and J by 12 bases, with 10 bases between. The CDR3 runs 12 residues. The germline V gene encodes CDR1 SEHNR and CDR2 FQNEAQ (reference sequence). Study results and limitations: A later analysis associated 15,000 to 20,000 TCR beta sequences with HLA alleles at a 0.05 false discovery rate. With later analysis, a missense DCLRE1C variant became linked to TCR beta V- and J-gene trimming. Reports described diagnosis of cytomegalovirus status by the classifier as highly specific and sensitive.

Amplification used 60 Vbeta primers and 13 Jbeta primers. Authors' data handling: A follow-up analysis tallied tens of millions of unique TCR beta chains, about 11 million shared. Profiling relied on immunoSEQ multiplex PCR, and the TCRdb table lists in-frame clones only, not all of them. V and J calls and clone size are as listed in that table; D and trimming were resolved from the DNA. The table has around 110,000 clones, roughly 83% seen once. The sequence came from a woman between 18 and 30 years old in good health and CMV-seropositive. The chain employs TRBV7-9 and TRBJ2-1; possibly TRBD1 for D (6 bases). Sequencing input: PBMCs. The CDR3 DNA sequence: TGTGCCAGCAGCTTAGGGGGGCACGGGCAGTTCTTC. Amino acids: CASSLGGHGQFF.